These 31 T cell receptor beta chains share one sample of origin, sequenced in a study of blood T cell repertoires in COVID-19. Assay used: immunoSEQ multiplex PCR; TCRdb lists only in-frame clones, some missing. The table includes almost 250,000 clones, around 89% detected once. The sequenced sample was PBMCs or T cells enriched from blood (not recorded which). The receptor set was obtained from a woman aged 30 to 39 who had recovered from COVID-19.

This clone was picked up a small number of times. The V gene is TRBV3-1 (or the pseudogene TRBV3-2), the J gene TRBJ1-5; D gene ambiguous. CDR1 and CDR2 from the germline V gene are LGHDT and YNNKEL (reference sequence). The V end lost 4 bases, the J end lost 7 bases, and 17 bases lay between the germline ends. CDR3 length: 15 residues. CDR3: CASSLRSGIGQPQHF. The DNA of the CDR3 is TGTGCCAGCAGCCTAAGATCGGGGATTGGACAGCCCCAGCATTTT.

This clone was found many times. The rearrangement links TRBV5-4 to TRBJ2-1, with TRBD2 matching 9 bases. This CDR3 has 15 residues. The germline gives CDR1 SGHNT, CDR2 YYREEE (reference sequence). V dropped 0 bases and J dropped 7; count of bases not matched to a gene: 5. The CDR3 DNA is TGTGCCAGCAGCTTGGCGGTAGCGGGAGTTAATGAGCAGTTCTTC. Protein sequence: CASSLAVAGVNEQFF. Looking up the rest from reference TRBV5-4 and TRBJ2-1 gives the full variable domain: ETGVTQSPTHLIKTRGQQVTLRCSSQSGHNTVSWYQQALGQGPQFIFQYYREEENGRGNFPPRFSGLQFPNYSSELNVNALELDDSALYLCASSLAVAGVNEQFFGPGTRLTVL.

The CDR3 DNA sequence: TGTGCCAGCAGAGGAAATACTGGGAGCACTGAAGCTTTCTTT. Its protein product is CASRGNTGSTEAFF. The chain recombines TRBV6-6 with TRBJ1-1; D is uncertain. This CDR3 has 14 residues. The V end was cut by 6 bases, the J end by 4 bases, with 15 bases between. Per germline, CDR1 MNHNY and CDR2 SVGAGI (reference sequence).

Here the CDR3 DNA reads TGTGCCATCAGTGAGCCCCCCGGGAACACTGAAGCTTTCTTT. Its translation is CAISEPPGNTEAFF. The rearrangement links TRBV10-3 to TRBJ1-1; D ambiguous. The CDR3 runs 14 residues. Germline loops: CDR1 ENHRY, CDR2 SYGVKD. Trimming stripped 2 bases from V and 1 base from J, with 8 bases between.

The chain joins TRBV30 to TRBJ1-3; D call uncertain. The CDR3 sequence is 14 residues long. CDR1 is GTSNPN and CDR2 is SVGIG in the germline V gene (reference sequence). The V gene lost 3 bases and the J gene lost 4 bases, with 13 bases spanning the gap. CDR3 in amino acids: CAWSRRTGGNTIYF. In DNA, the CDR3 is TGTGCCTGGAGCCGAAGGACGGGAGGAAACACCATATATTTT.

The chain couples TRBV28 to TRBJ1-4; 8 bases are shared with TRBD1. Unmatched junction bases numbered 4, after V lost 6 bases and J lost 10 bases. Germline assignment: CDR1 MDHEN and CDR2 SYDVKM. The CDR3 runs to 12 residues. The CDR3 nucleotides are TGTGCCAGCAGGGGACAGGTCGCAAAACTGTTTTTT. Translation gives CASRGQVAKLFF. The whole variable domain, remainder taken from reference TRBV28 and TRBJ1-4, is DVKVTQSSRYLVKRTGEKVFLECVQDMDHENMFWYRQDPGLGLRLIYFSYDVKMKEKGDIPEGYSVSREKKERFSLILESASTNQTSMYLCASRGQVAKLFFGSGTQLSVL.

V is TRBV9 and J is TRBJ1-2; no firm D call. The CDR3 consists of 14 residues. Per the germline V gene, CDR1 is SGDLS and CDR2 is YYNGEE. V dropped 0 bases and J dropped 1 base, with 7 bases sitting between them. CDR3 in DNA: TGTGCCAGCAGCGTAGATCCAGTTAACTATGGCTACACCTTC. It yields the protein CASSVDPVNYGYTF.

The chain couples TRBV28 to TRBJ2-1, with 11 nucleotides matching TRBD2. V shed 2 bases, J shed 7 bases, and the junction held 1 base outside the gene matches. The CDR3 covers 14 residues. Germline V CDR1 and CDR2: MDHEN, SYDVKM. DNA for the CDR3: TGTGCCAGCAGTTTAATAGCGGGAGGGAATGAGCAGTTCTTC. Protein product: CASSLIAGGNEQFF. Using reference TRBV28 and TRBJ2-1 for the parts outside the CDR3, the full variable domain is DVKVTQSSRYLVKRTGEKVFLECVQDMDHENMFWYRQDPGLGLRLIYFSYDVKMKEKGDIPEGYSVSREKKERFSLILESASTNQTSMYLCASSLIAGGNEQFFGPGTRLTVL.

This clone was seen once. The chain uses TRBV5-1 and TRBJ2-7, with a weak D call TRBD2 (5 bases). Looked up from germline, CDR1 is SGHRS and CDR2 is YFSETQ. The CDR3 spans 14 residues. V was pared by 0 bases and J by 3 bases, with 10 bases between. The CDR3: CASSLGTQFYEQYF. The CDR3 nucleotides are TGCGCCAGCAGCTTGGGGACTCAGTTCTACGAGCAGTACTTC.

This sequence joins TRBV6-5 and TRBJ1-1; weak D call: TRBD1 (6 bases). The CDR3 extends over 14 amino acids. The germline gives CDR1 MNHEY, CDR2 SVGAGI. V shed 2 bases and J shed 5 bases, with 12 bases lying between them. In nucleotides, the CDR3 is TGTGCCAGCAGTTACGTAGGGGGAAAGACTGAAGCTTTCTTT. Protein sequence: CASSYVGGKTEAFF.

This rearrangement joins TRBV5-4 to TRBJ1-2; the match to TRBD1 covers 12 bases. The ends lost 0 bases at V and 7 bases at J; junction bases unmatched: 13. The CDR3 sequence is 18 residues long. Germline CDR1 reads SGHNT; CDR2 reads YYREEE (reference sequence). For the CDR3, the DNA is TGTGCCAGCAGCTTGGCCGAGCCGGGACAGGGGGCGCGGGTTGGCTACACCTTC. This encodes CASSLAEPGQGARVGYTF.

The V and J genes are TRBV7-2 and TRBJ1-1; D may be TRBD1 (5 bases). CDR3 size: 15 residues. Germline V gene lookup returns CDR1 SGHTA and CDR2 FQGNSA. The germline V and J ends were trimmed by 3 bases and 4 bases, with 15 bases remaining between them. This CDR3 reads CASSFQFGGGTEAFF. In nucleotides, the CDR3 is TGTGCCAGCAGCTTCCAATTCGGCGGGGGCACTGAAGCTTTCTTT.

This clone occurred a few times. The chain carries TRBV4-3 and TRBJ2-1; TRBD2 might be the D (5 bases). Germline values: CDR1 LGHNA, CDR2 YSLEER. There are 17 residues in the CDR3. The V end lost 0 bases, the J end lost 4 bases, and 16 bases lay between the germline ends. This chain's CDR3 is CASSQDPSRATYNEQFF. For the CDR3, the DNA is TGCGCCAGCAGCCAAGATCCCTCGCGGGCGACTTACAATGAGCAGTTCTTC.

The V gene is TRBV19, the J gene TRBJ2-2, with TRBD1 as a possible D gene (6 bases). Germline V CDR1 and CDR2: LNHDA, SQIVND (reference sequence). CDR3 length equals 15 residues. Trimming left V 3 bases short and J 6 bases short, with 14 bases between. The CDR3 protein is CASSIGTRSAGELFF. The CDR3 nucleotides read TGTGCCAGTAGTATTGGGACACGTTCGGCCGGGGAGCTGTTTTTT.

This sequence joins TRBV6-1 and TRBJ2-1; D is ambiguous. This CDR3 is built from 15 residues. In germline, CDR1 is MNHNS, CDR2 SASEGT. Trimming cost V 2 bases and J 2 bases, with 10 bases left between them. CDR3 in amino acids: CASSESRLTYNEQFF. In DNA form, the CDR3 reads TGTGCCAGCAGTGAATCGCGCTTGACCTACAATGAGCAGTTCTTC.

V gene TRBV12-5 combines with J gene TRBJ1-2; D unclear. The CDR3 is made up of 13 amino acids. With 4 bases removed from V and 4 bases from J, the gap between germline ends came to 10 bases. Germline loops: CDR1 LGHNT, CDR2 FRNRAP. The CDR3 region is CASGSDTSYGYTF. In DNA form, the CDR3 reads TGTGCTAGTGGTTCTGACACGAGCTATGGCTACACCTTC.

The V and J genes are TRBV28 and TRBJ1-1; 7 bases line up with TRBD1. Germline assignment: CDR1 MDHEN and CDR2 SYDVKM. Trimming at V came to 6 bases and at J to 9 bases, leaving 13 bases not matched to a gene. The CDR3 consists of 14 residues. The CDR3 nucleotides read TGTGCCAGCAGCAACAGGGGAGTCTTGAATCAAGCTTTCTTT. Translating it yields CASSNRGVLNQAFF.

This rearrangement joins TRBV7-9 to TRBJ2-7, with TRBD1 matching over 8 bases. This CDR3 spans 14 amino acids. V lost 4 bases, J lost 2 bases, and 4 bases stayed unmatched. CDR1 is SEHNR, CDR2 FQNEAQ, per germline (reference sequence). CDR3 sequence (DNA): TGTGCCAGCAGCTACGACAGGGGTACCTACGAGCAGTACTTC. Residues: CASSYDRGTYEQYF.

This rearrangement joins TRBV27 to TRBJ1-2, with 8 positions matching TRBD1. CDR3 length: 15 amino acids. The germline gives CDR1 MNHEY, CDR2 SMNVEV (reference sequence). V dropped 5 bases and J dropped 7; count of bases not matched to a gene: 12. The CDR3 DNA follows: TGTGCCAGCAGTCCTCGACAGGGGAATCCGCGTGGCTACACCTTC. This codes for CASSPRQGNPRGYTF.

This chain uses TRBV14 with TRBJ2-7; TRBD2 agrees at 8 bases. The germline V gene has CDR1 SGHDN and CDR2 FVKESK. J was trimmed by 4 bases and V by 4 bases; bases with no gene match: 6. CDR3 length: 14 amino acids. The CDR3: CASSRRAGGYEQYF. The CDR3 DNA sequence: TGTGCCAGCAGCCGCCGGGCGGGAGGATACGAGCAGTACTTC.

The chain joins TRBV30 to TRBJ2-1; 10 nucleotides match TRBD2. V trimming: 4 bases; J trimming: 8 bases; junction bases outside the gene matches: 11. The CDR3 loop spans 15 amino acids. CDR1 GTSNPN and CDR2 SVGIG come from the germline V gene (reference sequence). DNA for the CDR3: TGTGCCTGGACCAAGCGGGGACTAGCGAGCCATGAGCAGTTCTTC. It codes for CAWTKRGLASHEQFF.

This rearrangement joins TRBV29-1 to TRBJ1-1; 7 nucleotides align to TRBD1. Germline loops: CDR1 SQVTM, CDR2 ANQGSEA. This CDR3 comprises 10 residues. Germline trimming cut 4 bases from V and 11 bases from J; bases unmatched to any gene: 4. The CDR3 reads CSVVDRAAFF. The CDR3, as DNA: TGCAGCGTTGTCGACAGGGCGGCTTTCTTT.

This clone was found once. The V call is TRBV6-5, the J call TRBJ1-2; the D is unclear. V was pared by 10 bases and J by 4 bases, with 22 bases between. Germline CDR1 is MNHEY and CDR2 is SVGAGI. CDR3 size: 15 residues. The CDR3 is CATLLVAKRSYGYTF. In nucleotides, the CDR3 is TGTGCCACCCTCTTGGTAGCAAAGAGGAGCTATGGCTACACCTTC.

The V call is TRBV4-3, the J call TRBJ2-1; 7 bases are a match to TRBD1. The junction had 7 bases not matched to a gene; V was cut back by 0 bases and J by 5 bases. The CDR3 loop spans 16 amino acids. The germline gives CDR1 LGHNA, CDR2 YSLEER. This CDR3 is CASSQDRQGRNNEQFF. The DNA of the CDR3 is TGCGCCAGCAGCCAAGATAGACAGGGAAGAAACAATGAGCAGTTCTTC.

V gene TRBV7-2 combines with J gene TRBJ2-7; D call uncertain. The CDR3 contains 14 residues. Trimming stripped 3 bases from V and 1 base from J, with 10 bases between. In germline, CDR1 is SGHTA, CDR2 FQGNSA. CDR3 region: CASSLGPVSYEQYF. The CDR3 DNA follows: TGTGCCAGCAGCTTGGGCCCTGTTTCCTACGAGCAGTACTTC.

This chain joins TRBV11-2 and TRBJ2-2, with 8 nucleotides matching TRBD1. Germline CDR1 is SGHAT and CDR2 is FQNNGV. Trimming at V came to 4 bases and at J to 4 bases, leaving 5 bases not matched to a gene. The CDR3 spans 15 residues. CDR3 protein: CASSSLTGGTGELFF. In nucleotides, the CDR3 is TGTGCCAGCAGCTCCTTAACAGGGGGCACCGGGGAGCTGTTTTTT.

This rearrangement joins TRBV4-1 to TRBJ1-1; D possibly corresponds to TRBD1 (6 bases). The CDR3 length is 13 residues. Germline V gene sequence: CDR1 MGHRA, CDR2 YSYEKL. V was trimmed by 4 bases and J by 6 bases, leaving 12 bases between them. The CDR3 bases are TGCGCCAGCAGCCCAGGGACACGGTCTGAAGCTTTCTTT. The encoded protein is CASSPGTRSEAFF.

The V gene is TRBV4-3, the J gene TRBJ2-3, with 10 bases matching TRBD2. In germline, CDR1 is LGHNA, CDR2 YSLEER. There are 20 residues in the CDR3. Germline trimming cut 0 bases from V and 0 bases from J; bases unmatched to any gene: 12. The CDR3 DNA sequence: TGCGCCAGCAGCCAAGATCTCGGGCTAGCGGGAGAAACTAGCACAGATACGCAGTATTTT. This codes for CASSQDLGLAGETSTDTQYF.

The J gene is TRBJ2-1, the V gene TRBV24-1; the match to TRBD2 covers 9 bases. V shed 4 bases and J 5 bases; nucleotides not matched to a gene: 5. The germline gives CDR1 KGHDR, CDR2 SFDVKD. CDR3 length: 15 amino acids. The CDR3 DNA is TGTGCCACCAGTGAAGGCGGGAGGGGGGACAATGAGCAGTTCTTC. Encoded protein: CATSEGGRGDNEQFF.

CDR3 sequence (DNA): TGTGCCAGCAGCTTGGGAGCGGCTAGCGGCGAGCAGTTCTTC. Amino acid sequence: CASSLGAASGEQFF. The chain combines TRBV5-4 with TRBJ2-1, with 7 bases aligning to TRBD2. Trimming removed 0 bases from V and 10 bases from J; junction bases left unmatched: 7. CDR3 length equals 14 residues. Germline lookup yields CDR1 SGHNT and CDR2 YYREEE (reference sequence).

V is TRBV7-2 and J is TRBJ1-5, with D possibly TRBD1 on 5 matching bases. The CDR3 totals 15 residues. V shed 2 bases and J shed 2 bases, with 10 bases lying between them. Germline CDR1 reads SGHTA; CDR2 reads FQGNSA. This CDR3 is CASSLWGEGNQPQHF. CDR3 DNA: TGTGCCAGCAGCTTATGGGGGGAAGGCAATCAGCCCCAGCATTTT.